One and the same sample provided the 26 T cell receptor beta chains below, sequenced in a study of identical twins. Each CDR3 protein gets one entry after TCRdb re-called the 5' RACE reads with MiXCR. The data hold 200,000 to 250,000 distinct CDR3 sequences, with about 7% observed a single time. Separately, the same data were catalogued under a study of yellow fever vaccine responses in identical twins.

The material sequenced was memory (CD45RO+) T cells sorted from blood. These receptors came from a woman younger than 35 in good health.

V and J are TRBV15 and TRBJ2-7; D may be TRBD2 (6 bases). The CDR3 covers 17 residues. Germline CDR1 is LNHNV and CDR2 is YYDKDF (reference sequence). V shed 2 bases and J shed 3 bases, with 20 bases lying between them. This CDR3 reads CATSRQIPGRRDYEQYF. Written as DNA, the CDR3 is TGTGCCACCAGCAGACAGATCCCAGGGCGGAGGGACTACGAGCAGTACTTC.

This clonotype was seen ten or more times. V and J are TRBV20-1 and TRBJ1-2, with D unclear. V lost 5 bases to trimming and J lost 2 bases, with 9 bases between them. This CDR3 is 12 amino acids long. Germline V CDR1 and CDR2: DFQATT, SNEGSKA (reference sequence). The CDR3 protein is CSAGPSNYGYTF. For the CDR3, the DNA is TGCAGTGCTGGGCCCTCAAACTATGGCTACACCTTC.

The chain combines TRBV13 with TRBJ1-3; 8 nucleotides line up with TRBD1. The CDR3 loop spans 17 amino acids. V lost 0 bases and J lost 1; bases outside the gene matches: 5. Germline lookup yields CDR1 PRHDT and CDR2 FYEKMQ (reference sequence). The CDR3 DNA sequence: TGTGCCAGCAGCTTAGGCCCCCAGGGGGCTTCTGGAAACACCATATATTTT. Translating gives CASSLGPQGASGNTIYF. Full variable domain (outside the CDR3, taken from reference TRBV13 and TRBJ1-3): AAGVIQSPRHLIKEKRETATLKCYPIPRHDTVYWYQQGPGQDPQFLISFYEKMQSDKGSIPDRFSAQQFSDYHSELNMSSLELGDSALYFCASSLGPQGASGNTIYFGEGSWLTVV.

The table lists this clonotype with a few counts. This rearrangement joins TRBV14 to TRBJ2-7; 7 bases match TRBD2. CDR1 and CDR2 from the germline V gene are SGHDN and FVKESK. V lost 6 bases, J lost 6 bases, and 5 bases stayed unmatched. CDR3 length equals 12 residues. The CDR3: CASSLGGGEQYV. Written as DNA, the CDR3 is TGTGCCAGCAGTTTGGGGGGGGGCGAGCAGTACGTC.

Many counts were recorded for this clonotype. The rearrangement links TRBV10-3 to TRBJ2-3, with D possibly TRBD1 on 6 matching bases. The CDR3 contains 14 residues. CDR1 is ENHRY and CDR2 is SYGVKD in the germline V gene. Trimming removed 3 bases from V and 4 bases from J, with 11 bases in between. DNA for the CDR3: TGTGCCATCAGTGATGGGGGCGGCGCAGATACGCAGTATTTT. Translating it yields CAISDGGGADTQYF.

This clonotype was picked up many times. The rearrangement links TRBV24-1 to TRBJ1-2; D gene ambiguous. Germline V CDR1 and CDR2: KGHDR, SFDVKD. Trimming took off 5 bases at V and 3 bases at J, with 27 bases between the two ends. The CDR3 loop spans 19 amino acids. Here the CDR3 DNA reads TGTGCCACCAGTGTGCCCGCTCGGAAAGGGCGACTCGGGGACTATGGCTACACCTTC. Protein sequence: CATSVPARKGRLGDYGYTF.

The chain recombines TRBV11-2 with TRBJ2-7; no definite D call. The CDR3 runs to 14 residues. V dropped 7 bases and J dropped 1 base, with 14 bases sitting between them. Germline CDR1 reads SGHAT; CDR2 reads FQNNGV. CDR3 bases: TGTGCCAGCACCACCTTTGGGCTATCCTACGAGCAGTACTTC. It specifies CASTTFGLSYEQYF.

This clonotype has just a few counts. This chain uses TRBV11-2 with TRBJ2-2; TRBD2 matches at 9 bases. Germline V gene sequence: CDR1 SGHAT, CDR2 FQNNGV. The V and J ends lost 5 bases and 7 bases, in that order; junction bases with no gene match: 14. The CDR3 runs 17 residues. The CDR3 bases are TGTGCCAGCAGCCCTCCGGGGGTAGCGGGAGTGGTCGGGGAGCTGTTTTTT. This encodes CASSPPGVAGVVGELFF.

The sample holds many counts of this clonotype. The chain has TRBV7-3 and TRBJ2-4, with D perhaps assigned TRBD1 or TRBD2 (7 bases each). The V end was cut by 5 bases, the J end by 0 bases, with 17 bases between. Germline loops: CDR1 SGHTA, CDR2 FQGTGA. CDR3 length: 17 amino acids. The chain's CDR3 is CASSPGGLQLAKNIQYF. The CDR3 coding sequence is TGTGCCAGCAGCCCAGGGGGACTACAACTAGCCAAAAACATTCAGTACTTC.

This clonotype has at least ten counts. J is TRBJ2-1 and V is TRBV2; 8 nucleotides match TRBD2. V lost 5 bases to trimming and J lost 4 bases; unmatched junction nucleotides: 13. The CDR3 has 17 residues. Per the germline V gene, CDR1 is SNHLY and CDR2 is FYNNEI. CDR3 in amino acids: CASSIYSGGAGYNEQFF. The DNA of the CDR3 is TGTGCCAGCAGTATCTACTCCGGGGGGGCCGGTTACAATGAGCAGTTCTTC.

The CDR3 DNA follows: TGTGCCAGCGGGGGAGGACCCCGTAGCACAGATACGCAGTATTTT. Translation: CASGGGPRSTDTQYF. The chain uses TRBV5-4 and TRBJ2-3; maybe TRBD2 (6 bases). Germline-derived CDR1 and CDR2 are SGHNT and YYREEE (reference sequence). This CDR3 spans 15 amino acids. Trimming pared 7 bases from V and 0 bases from J, leaving 15 bases between. Complete variable domain (other parts from reference TRBV5-4 and TRBJ2-3): ETGVTQSPTHLIKTRGQQVTLRCSSQSGHNTVSWYQQALGQGPQFIFQYYREEENGRGNFPPRFSGLQFPNYSSELNVNALELDDSALYLCASGGGPRSTDTQYFGPGTRLTVL.

This clonotype was picked up a small number of times. CDR3 residues: CASSAGQGVRETQYF. DNA of the CDR3: TGTGCCAGCAGTGCCGGACAGGGCGTTCGGGAGACCCAGTACTTC. V gene TRBV12-3 or TRBV12-4 combines with J gene TRBJ2-5, with 8 bases aligning to TRBD1. The CDR3 spans 15 residues. Trimming removed 5 bases from V and 5 bases from J; junction bases left unmatched: 10.

This clonotype showed up many times. The rearrangement links TRBV7-2 to TRBJ2-5, with no clear D. CDR1 and CDR2 (germline): SGHTA, FQGNSA. Trimming cost V 5 bases and J 0 bases, with 10 bases left between them. The CDR3 has 14 residues. CDR3: CASSGSVYQETQYF. In DNA, the CDR3 is TGTGCCAGCAGCGGATCGGTCTACCAAGAGACCCAGTACTTC.

J is TRBJ2-5 and V is TRBV2; 9 bases fit TRBD1. CDR1 is SNHLY and CDR2 is FYNNEI in the germline V gene. This CDR3 spans 15 amino acids. The ends lost 6 bases at V and 8 bases at J; junction bases unmatched: 13. The CDR3 loop reads CASSQAMGQGPTQYF. CDR3 bases: TGTGCCAGCAGCCAAGCTATGGGACAGGGCCCAACCCAGTACTTC.

V usage is TRBV28 and J usage is TRBJ2-5; D might be TRBD2 (5 bases). The germline gives CDR1 MDHEN, CDR2 SYDVKM. The CDR3 spans 14 residues. V dropped 5 bases and J dropped 12 bases, with 22 bases sitting between them. The CDR3 coding sequence is TGTGCCAGCAGTCCGGGTTCGGGGTTGACCCCGGAGTACTTC. Its translation: CASSPGSGLTPEYF. Combining the CDR3 with reference TRBV28 and TRBJ2-5 gives the whole variable domain DVKVTQSSRYLVKRTGEKVFLECVQDMDHENMFWYRQDPGLGLRLIYFSYDVKMKEKGDIPEGYSVSREKKERFSLILESASTNQTSMYLCASSPGSGLTPEYFGPGTRLLVL.

The chain links TRBV6-4 to TRBJ2-1, with D perhaps matching TRBD1 (6 bases). This CDR3 spans 15 amino acids. With 3 bases removed from V and 3 bases from J, the gap between germline ends came to 12 bases. The germline gives CDR1 MRHNA, CDR2 SNTAGT. The CDR3 nucleotides read TGTGCCAGCAGTGATAGGGGGAGAGACTACAATGAGCAGTTCTTC. It is translated as CASSDRGRDYNEQFF.

This clonotype was found many times. The V and J genes are TRBV4-1 and TRBJ1-6, with D tentatively TRBD1 (6 bases). Trimming stripped 3 bases from V and 8 bases from J, with 17 bases between. CDR1 and CDR2 (germline): MGHRA, YSYEKL. The CDR3 runs 16 residues. The CDR3 DNA is TGCGCCAGCAGCCACCCCTTTGGGGACACCCATTCACCCCTCCACTTT. Protein product: CASSHPFGDTHSPLHF.

There are a few counts of this clonotype. This chain uses TRBV6-5 with TRBJ2-3; no clear D. The germline V and J ends were trimmed by 6 bases and 3 bases, with 13 bases remaining between them. The V gene's germline CDR1 is MNHEY and CDR2 SVGAGI. The CDR3 runs to 14 residues. CDR3 coding DNA: TGTGCCAGCAGCTACAGTCGTCTAACAGATACGCAGTATTTT. It translates to CASSYSRLTDTQYF.

This clonotype was counted at least ten times. This chain connects TRBV12-3 or TRBV12-4 to TRBJ2-7; tentatively, D is TRBD2 (5 bases). V lost 8 bases and J lost 0, with 8 bases in between. The CDR3 has 12 amino acids. This CDR3 reads CASQRSSYEQYF. The CDR3 region has the DNA TGTGCCAGCCAGCGGAGCTCCTACGAGCAGTACTTC.

CDR3 bases: TGTGCCAGCAGTACAGGGAATAGCAATCAGCCCCAGCATTTT. Its translation: CASSTGNSNQPQHF. This chain connects TRBV2 to TRBJ1-5; maybe TRBD1 (6 bases). In germline, CDR1 is SNHLY, CDR2 FYNNEI. Trimming stripped 5 bases from V and 0 bases from J, with 8 bases between. The CDR3 covers 14 residues.

Ten or more counts support this clonotype. This chain links TRBV5-1 with TRBJ1-3, with TRBD1 as a possible D gene (6 bases). The germline CDR1 and CDR2 sequences are SGHRS and YFSETQ. V was clipped by 4 bases and J by 4 bases, with 12 bases between them. This CDR3 spans 14 amino acids. The CDR3 loop reads CASSLTGEGNTIYF. The CDR3 nucleotides read TGCGCCAGCAGCCTGACAGGCGAAGGAAACACCATATATTTT.

The chain employs TRBV14 and TRBJ1-1; D perhaps matches TRBD1 (6 bases). V lost 6 bases and J lost 1, with 15 bases in between. Germline-derived CDR1 and CDR2 are SGHDN and FVKESK. CDR3 length: 15 amino acids. The CDR3 sequence: CASRGGMGANTEAFF. The CDR3 DNA is TGTGCCAGCAGAGGGGGAATGGGGGCGAACACTGAAGCTTTCTTT.

V and J are TRBV3-1 and TRBJ2-1; perhaps TRBD2 as D (6 bases). The V end lost 2 bases, the J end lost 0 bases, and 11 bases lay between the germline ends. This CDR3 has 16 amino acids. The V gene's germline CDR1 is LGHDT and CDR2 YNNKEL (reference sequence). The CDR3 reads CASSQRLVVSYNEQFF. The CDR3 nucleotides are TGTGCCAGCAGCCAACGACTAGTCGTCTCCTACAATGAGCAGTTCTTC.

The chain uses TRBV14 and TRBJ2-5, with TRBD2 as a possible D gene (6 bases). The ends were cut back, 3 bases at V and 5 bases at J, with 10 bases in the middle. Germline assignment: CDR1 SGHDN and CDR2 FVKESK. This CDR3 has 13 residues. The chain's CDR3 is CASSQYGGETQYF. CDR3 nucleotide sequence: TGTGCCAGCAGCCAGTACGGGGGTGAGACCCAGTACTTC.

This clonotype was picked up a small number of times. V usage is TRBV15 and J usage is TRBJ1-5; the match to TRBD1 covers 10 bases. In germline, CDR1 is LNHNV, CDR2 YYDKDF (reference sequence). The V gene end was trimmed by 1 base and the J gene end by 4 bases; junction bases not matched to a gene: 4. This CDR3 contains 16 residues. DNA of the CDR3: TGTGCCACCAGCAGAGGGGGGACAGGGGTAAATCAGCCCCAGCATTTT. Its protein is CATSRGGTGVNQPQHF.

This clonotype came up a few times. The rearrangement joins TRBV2 to TRBJ2-7; TRBD1 agrees at 8 bases. V lost 7 bases, J lost 3 bases, and 11 bases stayed unmatched. The germline V gene has CDR1 SNHLY and CDR2 FYNNEI. The CDR3 consists of 15 residues. CDR3 amino acids: CASIQGVWANYEQYF. The DNA of the CDR3 is TGTGCCAGCATACAGGGGGTTTGGGCAAACTACGAGCAGTACTTC.